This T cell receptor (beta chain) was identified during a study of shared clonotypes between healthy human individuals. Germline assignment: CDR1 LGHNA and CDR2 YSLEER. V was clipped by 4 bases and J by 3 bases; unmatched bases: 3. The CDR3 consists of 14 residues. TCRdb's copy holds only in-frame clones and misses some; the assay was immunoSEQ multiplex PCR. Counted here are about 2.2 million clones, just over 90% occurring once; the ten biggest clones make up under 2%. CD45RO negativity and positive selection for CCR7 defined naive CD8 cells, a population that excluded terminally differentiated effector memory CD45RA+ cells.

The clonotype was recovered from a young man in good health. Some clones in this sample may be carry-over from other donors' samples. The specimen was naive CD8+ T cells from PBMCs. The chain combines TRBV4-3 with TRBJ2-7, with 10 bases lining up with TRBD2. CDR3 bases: TGCGCCAGCAGCCCCTGGACTAGCGGCTACGAGCAGTACTTC. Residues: CASSPWTSGYEQYF.